The T cell receptor beta chain under discussion was sequenced for a study of blood T cell repertoires in COVID-19. Study-level information: The United States, Italy and Spain were the sources of the acute and convalescent COVID-19 samples. Sources were T cells, B-cell-depleted T cells, or PBMCs; the material itself was cDNA or gDNA.

V shed 5 bases, J shed 4 bases, and the junction held 9 bases outside the gene matches. Germline values: CDR1 LNHNV, CDR2 YYDKDF (reference sequence). The CDR3 extends over 18 amino acids. TCRdb's copy holds only in-frame clones and misses some; the assay was immunoSEQ multiplex PCR. The table lists hundreds of thousands of clones, approximately 86% of them singletons. Ages ranged from about 18 to 100 years, with residence in 20 to 30 US areas. Self-reported history from a screening survey and questionnaire set each donor's cohort. The sequenced material came from PBMCs or T cells enriched from blood (not recorded which). The rearrangement joins TRBV15 to TRBJ2-2; 14 bases map to TRBD2. This sequence originates from a woman in her fifties or sixties who had recovered from COVID-19. The CDR3 DNA is TGTGCCACCAGCCCTGGGACTAGCGGGAGCGTGGGCACCGGGGAGCTGTTTTTT. As protein: CATSPGTSGSVGTGELFF.